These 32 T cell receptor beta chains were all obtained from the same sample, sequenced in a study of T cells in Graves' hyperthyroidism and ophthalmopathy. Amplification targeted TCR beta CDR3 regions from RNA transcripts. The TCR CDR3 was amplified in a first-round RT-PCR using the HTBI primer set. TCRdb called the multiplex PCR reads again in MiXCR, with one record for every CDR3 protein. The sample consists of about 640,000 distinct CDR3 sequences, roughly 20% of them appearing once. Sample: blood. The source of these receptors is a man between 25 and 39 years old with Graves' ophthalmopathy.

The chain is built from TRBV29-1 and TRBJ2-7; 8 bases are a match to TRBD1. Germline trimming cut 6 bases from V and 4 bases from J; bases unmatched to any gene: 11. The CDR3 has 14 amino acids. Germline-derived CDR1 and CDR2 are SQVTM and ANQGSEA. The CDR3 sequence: CSVGTGGEVYEQYF. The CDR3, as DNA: TGCAGCGTGGGCACAGGGGGAGAAGTTTACGAGCAGTACTTC.

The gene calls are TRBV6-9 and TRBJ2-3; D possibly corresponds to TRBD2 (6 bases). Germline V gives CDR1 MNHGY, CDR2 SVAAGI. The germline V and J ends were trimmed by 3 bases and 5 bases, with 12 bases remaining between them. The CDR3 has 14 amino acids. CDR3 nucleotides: TGTGCCAGCAGTTACGGGGACTGGGGAGATACGCAGTATTTT. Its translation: CASSYGDWGDTQYF.

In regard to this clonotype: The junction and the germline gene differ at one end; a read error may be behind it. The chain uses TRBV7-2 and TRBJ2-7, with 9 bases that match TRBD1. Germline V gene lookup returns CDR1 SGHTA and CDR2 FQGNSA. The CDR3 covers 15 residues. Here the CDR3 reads CASSLTTGTGHEQYF. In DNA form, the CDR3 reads TGCGCCAGCAGCCTCACAACCGGGACAGGGCACGAGCAGTACTTC.

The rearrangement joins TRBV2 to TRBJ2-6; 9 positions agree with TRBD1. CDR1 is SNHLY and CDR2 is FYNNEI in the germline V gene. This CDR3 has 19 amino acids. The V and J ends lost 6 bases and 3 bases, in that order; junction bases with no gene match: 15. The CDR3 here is CASRRAGGTGLGGANVLTF. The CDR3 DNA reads TGTGCCAGCAGGAGAGCCGGAGGGACAGGGTTAGGTGGGGCCAACGTCCTGACTTTC.

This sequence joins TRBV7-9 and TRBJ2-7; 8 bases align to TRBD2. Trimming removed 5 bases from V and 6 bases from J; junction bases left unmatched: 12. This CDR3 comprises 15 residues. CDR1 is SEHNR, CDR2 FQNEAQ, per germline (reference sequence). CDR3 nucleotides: TGTGCCAGCAGCCACAATAAAGCGGGAGTGTTCGAGCAGTACTTC. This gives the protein CASSHNKAGVFEQYF.

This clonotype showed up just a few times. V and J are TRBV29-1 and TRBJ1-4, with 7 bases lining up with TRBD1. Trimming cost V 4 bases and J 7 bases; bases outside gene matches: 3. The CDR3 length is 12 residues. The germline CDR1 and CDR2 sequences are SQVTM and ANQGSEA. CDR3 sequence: CSVGQGGEKLFF. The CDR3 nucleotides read TGCAGCGTTGGACAGGGTGGTGAAAAACTGTTTTTT.

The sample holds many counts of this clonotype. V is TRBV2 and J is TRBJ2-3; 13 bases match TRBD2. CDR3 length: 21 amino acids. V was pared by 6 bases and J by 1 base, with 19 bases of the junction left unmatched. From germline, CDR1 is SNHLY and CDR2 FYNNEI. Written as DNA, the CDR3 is TGTGCCAGCAGCAGTCTGCCGGCAGGGACTAGCGGGGAGATGGGCACAGATACGCAGTATTTT. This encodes CASSSLPAGTSGEMGTDTQYF.

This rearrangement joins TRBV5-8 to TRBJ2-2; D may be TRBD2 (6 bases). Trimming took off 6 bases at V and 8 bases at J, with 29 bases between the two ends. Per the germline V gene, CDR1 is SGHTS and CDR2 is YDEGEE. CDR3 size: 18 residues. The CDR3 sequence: CASTYWSPTLREKGELFF. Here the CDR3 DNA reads TGTGCCAGCACCTATTGGTCCCCTACCCTACGGGAGAAAGGGGAGCTGTTTTTT.

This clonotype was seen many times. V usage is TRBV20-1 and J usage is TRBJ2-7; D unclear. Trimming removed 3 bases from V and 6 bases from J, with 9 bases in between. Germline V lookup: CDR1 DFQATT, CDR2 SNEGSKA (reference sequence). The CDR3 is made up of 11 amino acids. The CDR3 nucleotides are TGCAGTGCTAGTAATAAACCCGAGCAGTACTTC. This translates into CSASNKPEQYF.

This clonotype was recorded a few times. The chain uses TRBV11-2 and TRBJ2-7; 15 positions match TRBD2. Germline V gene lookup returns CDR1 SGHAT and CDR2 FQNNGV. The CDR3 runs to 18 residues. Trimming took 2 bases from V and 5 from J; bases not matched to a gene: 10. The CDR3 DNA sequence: TGTGCCAGCAGCTTACATGGGGGGACTAGCGGGAGGTTAAACGAGCAGTACTTC. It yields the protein CASSLHGGTSGRLNEQYF.

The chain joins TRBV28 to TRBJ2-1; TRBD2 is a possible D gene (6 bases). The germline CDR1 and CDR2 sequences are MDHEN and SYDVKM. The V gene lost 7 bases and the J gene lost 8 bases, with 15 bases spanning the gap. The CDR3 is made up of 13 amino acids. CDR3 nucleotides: TGTGCCAGCACCCCCCTACTAGCTTATGAGCAGTTCTTC. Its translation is CASTPLLAYEQFF.

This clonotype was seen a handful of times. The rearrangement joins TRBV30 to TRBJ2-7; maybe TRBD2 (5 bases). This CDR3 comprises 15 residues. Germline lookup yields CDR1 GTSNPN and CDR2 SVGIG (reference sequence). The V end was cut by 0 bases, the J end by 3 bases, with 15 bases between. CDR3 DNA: TGTGCCTGGAGTGTAACCCGGGGAAGATTCTACGAGCAGTACTTC. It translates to CAWSVTRGRFYEQYF.

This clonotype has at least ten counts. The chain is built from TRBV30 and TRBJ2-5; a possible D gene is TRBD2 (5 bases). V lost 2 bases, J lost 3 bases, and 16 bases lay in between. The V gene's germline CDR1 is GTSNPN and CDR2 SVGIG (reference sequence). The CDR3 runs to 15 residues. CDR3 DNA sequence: TGTGCCTGGAGTTTGAAGGGCCAAGCGGAAGAGACCCAGTACTTC. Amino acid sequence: CAWSLKGQAEETQYF.

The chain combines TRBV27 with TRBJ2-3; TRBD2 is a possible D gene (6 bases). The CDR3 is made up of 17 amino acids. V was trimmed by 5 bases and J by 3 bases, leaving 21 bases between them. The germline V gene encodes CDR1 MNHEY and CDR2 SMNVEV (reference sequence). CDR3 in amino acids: CASSPPANSGPTDTQYF. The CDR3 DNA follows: TGTGCCAGCAGTCCGCCCGCAAATAGCGGCCCGACAGATACGCAGTATTTT.

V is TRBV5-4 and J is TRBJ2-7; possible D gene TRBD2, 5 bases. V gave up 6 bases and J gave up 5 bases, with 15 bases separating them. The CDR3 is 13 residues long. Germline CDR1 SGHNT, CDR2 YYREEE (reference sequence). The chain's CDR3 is CASINRDLDEQYF. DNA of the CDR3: TGTGCCAGCATCAACCGGGATCTGGACGAGCAGTACTTC.

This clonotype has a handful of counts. CDR3 protein: CASSQDVSGAGNTIYF. The CDR3 coding sequence is TGCGCCAGCAGCCAAGATGTCTCAGGGGCTGGAAACACCATATATTTT. The chain employs TRBV4-3 and TRBJ1-3, with D perhaps matching TRBD1 (6 bases). This CDR3 is built from 16 residues. The germline V gene encodes CDR1 LGHNA and CDR2 YSLEER. V lost 0 bases, J lost 2 bases, and 11 bases lay in between.

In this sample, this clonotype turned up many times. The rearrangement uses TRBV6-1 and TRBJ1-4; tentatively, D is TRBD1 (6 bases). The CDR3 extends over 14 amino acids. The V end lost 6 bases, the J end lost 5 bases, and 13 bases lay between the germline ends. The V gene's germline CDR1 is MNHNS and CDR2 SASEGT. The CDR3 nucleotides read TGTGCCAGCAGGTGGGGGCGCCCGAATGAAAAACTGTTTTTT. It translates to CASRWGRPNEKLFF.

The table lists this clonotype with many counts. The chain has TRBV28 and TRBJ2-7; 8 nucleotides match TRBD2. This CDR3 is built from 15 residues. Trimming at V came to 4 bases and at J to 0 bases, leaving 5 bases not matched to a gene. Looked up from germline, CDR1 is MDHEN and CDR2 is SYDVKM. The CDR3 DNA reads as TGTGCCAGCAGTTCGCGGACTAGCTCCTCCTACGAGCAGTACTTC. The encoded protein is CASSSRTSSSYEQYF. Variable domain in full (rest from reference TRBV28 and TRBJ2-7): DVKVTQSSRYLVKRTGEKVFLECVQDMDHENMFWYRQDPGLGLRLIYFSYDVKMKEKGDIPEGYSVSREKKERFSLILESASTNQTSMYLCASSSRTSSSYEQYFGPGTRLTVT.

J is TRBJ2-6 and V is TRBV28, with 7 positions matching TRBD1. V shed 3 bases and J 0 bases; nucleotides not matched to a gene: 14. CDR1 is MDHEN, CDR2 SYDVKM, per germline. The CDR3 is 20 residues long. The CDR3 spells CASSFDRTGNTLSGANVLTF. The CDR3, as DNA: TGTGCCAGCAGTTTCGATCGGACAGGCAACACCCTCTCTGGGGCCAACGTCCTGACTTTC.

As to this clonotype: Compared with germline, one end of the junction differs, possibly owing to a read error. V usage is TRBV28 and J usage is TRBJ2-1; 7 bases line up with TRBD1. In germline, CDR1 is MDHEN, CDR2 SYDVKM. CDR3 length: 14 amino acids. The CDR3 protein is CVSNSPTGLHEQFF. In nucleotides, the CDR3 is TGTGTCAGCAATTCTCCGACAGGGCTCCATGAGCAGTTCTTC.

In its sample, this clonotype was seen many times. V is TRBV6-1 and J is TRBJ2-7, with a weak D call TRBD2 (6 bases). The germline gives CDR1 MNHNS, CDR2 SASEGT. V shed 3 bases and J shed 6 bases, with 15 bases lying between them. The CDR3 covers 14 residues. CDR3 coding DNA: TGTGCCAGCAGTGACCCGAACAAGCGGGCCGAGCAGTACTTC. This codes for CASSDPNKRAEQYF.

The CDR3 DNA sequence: TGTGCCAGCAGTCAACTGCAGGGGGTTTACAATGAGCAGTTCTTC. Protein: CASSQLQGVYNEQFF. The genes are TRBV6-2 or TRBV6-3 and TRBJ2-1, with TRBD1 identical over 7 bases. In germline, CDR1 is MNHEY, CDR2 SVGEGT. This CDR3 region has 15 residues. The V gene end was trimmed by 5 bases and the J gene end by 4 bases; junction bases not matched to a gene: 8.

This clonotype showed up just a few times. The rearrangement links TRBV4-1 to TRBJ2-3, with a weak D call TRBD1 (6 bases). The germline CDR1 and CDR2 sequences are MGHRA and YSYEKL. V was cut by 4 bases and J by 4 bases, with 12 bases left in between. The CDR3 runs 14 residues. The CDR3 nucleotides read TGCGCCAGCAGCCCGGGCAGGGGAGCAGATACGCAGTATTTT. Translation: CASSPGRGADTQYF.

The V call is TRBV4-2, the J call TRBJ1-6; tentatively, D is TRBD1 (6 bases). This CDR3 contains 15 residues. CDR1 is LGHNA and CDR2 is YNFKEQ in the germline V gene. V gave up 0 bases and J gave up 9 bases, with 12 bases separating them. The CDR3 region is CASSQEMRGGSPLHF. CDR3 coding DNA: TGTGCCAGCAGCCAAGAAATGAGGGGGGGTTCACCCCTCCACTTT.

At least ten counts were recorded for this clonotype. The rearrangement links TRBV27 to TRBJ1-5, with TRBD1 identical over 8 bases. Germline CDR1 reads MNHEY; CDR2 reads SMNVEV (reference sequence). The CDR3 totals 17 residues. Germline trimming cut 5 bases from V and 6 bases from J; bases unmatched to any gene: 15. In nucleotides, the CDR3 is TGTGCCAGCAGTCTCCCCGGGACAGGCCCTCGGGGTCAGCCCCAGCATTTT. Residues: CASSLPGTGPRGQPQHF.

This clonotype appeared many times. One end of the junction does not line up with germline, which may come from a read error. The CDR3 is CASSVRDGSYEQYF. The CDR3 nucleotides are TGCGCCAGCAGCGTACGGGACGGTTCCTACGAGCAGTACTTC. The V call is TRBV9, the J call TRBJ2-7, with D perhaps matching TRBD1 or TRBD2 (5 bases each). CDR1 SGDLS and CDR2 YYNGEE come from the germline V gene. The CDR3 runs 14 residues.

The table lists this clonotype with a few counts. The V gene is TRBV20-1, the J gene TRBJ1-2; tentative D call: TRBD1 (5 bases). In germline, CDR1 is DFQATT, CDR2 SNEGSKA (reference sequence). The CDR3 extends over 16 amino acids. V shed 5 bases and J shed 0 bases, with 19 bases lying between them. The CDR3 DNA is TGCAGTGCTCCGACAGTCCGCCGAGAAGCTAACTATGGCTACACCTTC. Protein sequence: CSAPTVRREANYGYTF.

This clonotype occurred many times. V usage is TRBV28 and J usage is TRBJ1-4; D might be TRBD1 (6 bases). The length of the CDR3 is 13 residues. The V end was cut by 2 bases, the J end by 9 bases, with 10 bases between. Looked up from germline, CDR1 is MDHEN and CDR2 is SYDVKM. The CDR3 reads CASSLGQYQKLFF. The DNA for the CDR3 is TGTGCCAGCAGTTTAGGACAGTATCAAAAACTGTTTTTT.

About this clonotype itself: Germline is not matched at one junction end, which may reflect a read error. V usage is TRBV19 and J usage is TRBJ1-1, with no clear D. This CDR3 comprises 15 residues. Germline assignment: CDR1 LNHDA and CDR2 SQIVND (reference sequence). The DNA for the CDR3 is TGTGCCAGTAGTAAAAGGGCAGTTATGAACACTGGAGCTTTCTTT. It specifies CASSKRAVMNTGAFF.

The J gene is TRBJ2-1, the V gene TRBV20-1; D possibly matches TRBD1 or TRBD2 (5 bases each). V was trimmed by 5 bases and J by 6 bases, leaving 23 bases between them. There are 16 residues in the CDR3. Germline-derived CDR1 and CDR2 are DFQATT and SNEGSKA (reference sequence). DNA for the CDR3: TGCAGTGCTCACCACTCGGGGCCCCGCGCCCTCAATGAGCAGTTCTTC. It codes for CSAHHSGPRALNEQFF.

This chain's CDR3 is CASSQVSGRLQETQYF. In DNA form, the CDR3 reads TGCGCCAGCAGCCAAGTAAGCGGGAGGCTCCAAGAGACCCAGTACTTC. The chain couples TRBV4-3 to TRBJ2-5; TRBD2 matches 9 bases. Germline V CDR1 and CDR2: LGHNA, YSLEER. After removal of 1 base from V and 1 base from J, the junction contained 4 bases not matched to a gene. The CDR3 has 16 residues.

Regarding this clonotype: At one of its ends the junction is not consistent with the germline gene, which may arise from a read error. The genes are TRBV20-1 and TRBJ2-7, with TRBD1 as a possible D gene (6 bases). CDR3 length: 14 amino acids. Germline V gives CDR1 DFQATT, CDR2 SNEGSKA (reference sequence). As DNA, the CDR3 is TGCAGTGCTAGCGTAGTGGGTAGACAGGTCGATGCGGACTTC. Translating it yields CSASVVGRQVDADF.